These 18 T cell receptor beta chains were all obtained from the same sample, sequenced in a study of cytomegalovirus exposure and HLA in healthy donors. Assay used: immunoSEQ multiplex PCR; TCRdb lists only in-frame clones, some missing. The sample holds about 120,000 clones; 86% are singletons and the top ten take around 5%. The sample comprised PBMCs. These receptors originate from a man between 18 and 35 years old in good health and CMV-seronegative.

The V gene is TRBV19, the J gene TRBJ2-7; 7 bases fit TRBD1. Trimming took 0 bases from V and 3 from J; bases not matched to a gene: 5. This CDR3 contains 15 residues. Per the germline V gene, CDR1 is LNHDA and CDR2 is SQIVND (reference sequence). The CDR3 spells CASSIEGTDLYEQYF. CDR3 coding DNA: TGTGCCAGTAGTATAGAGGGGACAGATCTCTACGAGCAGTACTTC.

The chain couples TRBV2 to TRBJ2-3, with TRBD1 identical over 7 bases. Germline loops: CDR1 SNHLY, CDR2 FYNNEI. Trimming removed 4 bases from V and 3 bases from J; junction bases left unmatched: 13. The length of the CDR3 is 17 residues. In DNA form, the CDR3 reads TGTGCCAGCAGTGTGGCAGGGGGATGGATAAGGACAGATACGCAGTATTTT. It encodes CASSVAGGWIRTDTQYF.

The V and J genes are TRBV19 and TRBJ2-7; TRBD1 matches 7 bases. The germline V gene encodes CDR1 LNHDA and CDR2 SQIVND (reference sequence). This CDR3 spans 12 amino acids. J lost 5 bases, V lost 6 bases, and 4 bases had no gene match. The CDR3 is CASSSTGNEQYF. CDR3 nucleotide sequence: TGTGCCAGTAGCTCGACAGGGAACGAGCAGTACTTC.

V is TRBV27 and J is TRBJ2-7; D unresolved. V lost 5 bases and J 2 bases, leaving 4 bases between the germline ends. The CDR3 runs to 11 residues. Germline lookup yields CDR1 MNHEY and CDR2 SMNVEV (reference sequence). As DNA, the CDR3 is TGTGCCAGCAGTGACACCTACGAGCAGTACTTC. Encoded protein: CASSDTYEQYF.

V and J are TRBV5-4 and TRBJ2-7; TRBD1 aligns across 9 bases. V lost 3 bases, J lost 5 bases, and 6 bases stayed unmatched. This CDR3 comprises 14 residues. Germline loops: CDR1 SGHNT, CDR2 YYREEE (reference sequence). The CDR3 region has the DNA TGTGCCAGCAGCTCGGGACAGGGTCGTAACGAGCAGTACTTC. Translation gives CASSSGQGRNEQYF.

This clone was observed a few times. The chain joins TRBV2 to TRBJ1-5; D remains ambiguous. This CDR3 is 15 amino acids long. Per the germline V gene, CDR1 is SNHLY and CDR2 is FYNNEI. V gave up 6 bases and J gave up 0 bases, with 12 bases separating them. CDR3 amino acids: CASRQAGSSNQPQHF. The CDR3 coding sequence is TGTGCCAGCAGGCAAGCGGGGAGTAGCAATCAGCCCCAGCATTTT.

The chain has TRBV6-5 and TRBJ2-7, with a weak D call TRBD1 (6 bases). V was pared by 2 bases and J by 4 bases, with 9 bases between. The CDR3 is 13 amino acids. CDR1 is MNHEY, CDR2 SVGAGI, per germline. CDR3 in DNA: TGTGCCAGCAGTTACCGACAGGATTACGAGCAGTACTTC. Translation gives CASSYRQDYEQYF.

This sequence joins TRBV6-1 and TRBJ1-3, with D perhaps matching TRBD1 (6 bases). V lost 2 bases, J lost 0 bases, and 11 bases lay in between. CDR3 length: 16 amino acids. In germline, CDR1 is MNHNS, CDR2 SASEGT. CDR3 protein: CASSESLDSSGNTIYF. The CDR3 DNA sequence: TGTGCCAGCAGTGAAAGTTTGGACAGCTCTGGAAACACCATATATTTT.

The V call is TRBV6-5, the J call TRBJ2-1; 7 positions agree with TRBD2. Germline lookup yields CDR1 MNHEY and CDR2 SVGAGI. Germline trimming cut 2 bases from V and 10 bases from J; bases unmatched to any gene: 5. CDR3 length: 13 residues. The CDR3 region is CASSYRSGREQFF. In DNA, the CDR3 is TGTGCCAGCAGTTACCGCTCCGGGAGGGAGCAGTTCTTC.

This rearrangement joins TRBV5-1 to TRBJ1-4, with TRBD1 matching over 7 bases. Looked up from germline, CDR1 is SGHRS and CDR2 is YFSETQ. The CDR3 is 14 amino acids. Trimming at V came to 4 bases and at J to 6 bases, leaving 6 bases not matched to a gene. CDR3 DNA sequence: TGCGCCAGCAGCGTTGGACAGGAATATGAAAAACTGTTTTTT. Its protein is CASSVGQEYEKLFF.

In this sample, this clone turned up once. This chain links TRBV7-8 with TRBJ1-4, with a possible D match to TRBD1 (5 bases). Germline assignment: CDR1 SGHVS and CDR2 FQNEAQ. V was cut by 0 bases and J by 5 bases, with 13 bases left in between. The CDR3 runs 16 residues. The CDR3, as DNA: TGTGCCAGCAGCTTAGCCCGAAGACAGACGAATGAAAAACTGTTTTTT. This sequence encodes CASSLARRQTNEKLFF.

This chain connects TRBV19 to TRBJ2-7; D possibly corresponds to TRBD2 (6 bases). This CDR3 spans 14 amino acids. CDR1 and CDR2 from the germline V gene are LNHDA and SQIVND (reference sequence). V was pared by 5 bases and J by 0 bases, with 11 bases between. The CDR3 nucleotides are TGTGCCAGTAGTGGAGGGTTGGCCTCCTACGAGCAGTACTTC. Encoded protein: CASSGGLASYEQYF.

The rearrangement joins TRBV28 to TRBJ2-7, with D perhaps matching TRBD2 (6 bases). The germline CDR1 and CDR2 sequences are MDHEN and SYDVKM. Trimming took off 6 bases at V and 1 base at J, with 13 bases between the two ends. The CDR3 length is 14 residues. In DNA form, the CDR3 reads TGTGCCAGCAGCCAGGGACTGAATTCCTACGAGCAGTACTTC. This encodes CASSQGLNSYEQYF.

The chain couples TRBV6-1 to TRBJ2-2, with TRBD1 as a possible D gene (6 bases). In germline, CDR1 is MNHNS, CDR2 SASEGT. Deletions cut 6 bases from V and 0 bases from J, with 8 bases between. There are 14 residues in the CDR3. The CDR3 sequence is CASRGTTNTGELFF. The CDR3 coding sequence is TGTGCCAGCAGGGGGACAACGAACACCGGGGAGCTGTTTTTT.

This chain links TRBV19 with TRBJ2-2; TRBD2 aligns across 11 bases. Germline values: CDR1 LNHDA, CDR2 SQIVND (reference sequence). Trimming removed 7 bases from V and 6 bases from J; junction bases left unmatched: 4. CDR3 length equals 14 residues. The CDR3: CASTLAGVAGELFF. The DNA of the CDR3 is TGTGCCAGTACACTAGCGGGAGTGGCCGGGGAGCTGTTTTTT.

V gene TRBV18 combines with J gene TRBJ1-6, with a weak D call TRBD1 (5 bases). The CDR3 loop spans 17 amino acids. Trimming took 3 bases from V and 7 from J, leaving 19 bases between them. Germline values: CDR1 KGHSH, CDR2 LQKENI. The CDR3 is CASSPPGLLAANSPLHF. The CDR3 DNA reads TGTGCCAGCTCACCCCCGGGACTGTTGGCCGCAAATTCACCCCTCCACTTT.

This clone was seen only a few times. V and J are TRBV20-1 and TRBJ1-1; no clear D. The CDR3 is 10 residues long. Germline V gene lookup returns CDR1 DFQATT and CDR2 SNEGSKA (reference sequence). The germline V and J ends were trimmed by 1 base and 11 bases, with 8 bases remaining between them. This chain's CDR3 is CSARAGEAFF. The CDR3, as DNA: TGCAGTGCTAGAGCTGGGGAGGCTTTCTTT.

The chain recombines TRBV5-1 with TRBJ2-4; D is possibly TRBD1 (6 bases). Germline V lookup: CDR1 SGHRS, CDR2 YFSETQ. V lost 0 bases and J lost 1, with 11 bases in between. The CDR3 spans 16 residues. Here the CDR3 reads CASSLAQQGAKNIQYF. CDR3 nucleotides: TGCGCCAGCAGCTTGGCCCAGCAGGGGGCCAAAAACATTCAGTACTTC. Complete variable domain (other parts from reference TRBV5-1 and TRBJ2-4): KAGVTQTPRYLIKTRGQQVTLSCSPISGHRSVSWYQQTPGQGLQFLFEYFSETQRNKGNFPGRFSGRQFSNSRSEMNVSTLELGDSALYLCASSLAQQGAKNIQYFGAGTRLSVL.